The next 8 T cell receptor beta chains were all read from a single sample in a study of shared clonotypes between healthy human individuals. Only in-frame clones appear in the TCRdb table, and some are missing; sequencing was by immunoSEQ multiplex PCR. The table has millions of clones, 95% seen once. The sample comprised naive CD4+ T cells sorted from blood. Subset: CD45RA+ positively selected. These receptors came from a man aged 18 to 29 in good health.

The chain recombines TRBV30 with TRBJ1-5, with D possibly matching TRBD1 (6 bases). CDR3 length equals 14 residues. The V gene's germline CDR1 is GTSNPN and CDR2 SVGIG (reference sequence). The V and J ends lost 2 bases and 7 bases respectively, with 15 bases between them. For the CDR3, the DNA is TGTGCCTGGAGTAGGTTAGGGGGGCGACAGCCCCAGCATTTT. As protein: CAWSRLGGRQPQHF.

The chain links TRBV28 to TRBJ1-1; 7 nucleotides align to TRBD1. This CDR3 comprises 13 residues. The junction had 8 bases not matched to a gene; V was cut back by 4 bases and J by 9 bases. Germline CDR1 and CDR2: MDHEN and SYDVKM. CDR3 protein: CASSSGTEIKAFF. CDR3 DNA: TGTGCCAGCAGTTCGGGGACAGAGATAAAAGCTTTCTTT. Full variable domain (outside the CDR3, taken from reference TRBV28 and TRBJ1-1): DVKVTQSSRYLVKRTGEKVFLECVQDMDHENMFWYRQDPGLGLRLIYFSYDVKMKEKGDIPEGYSVSREKKERFSLILESASTNQTSMYLCASSSGTEIKAFFGQGTRLTVV.

This chain uses TRBV5-5 with TRBJ1-1, with D unclear. Germline CDR1 and CDR2: SGHKS and YYEKEE (reference sequence). This CDR3 is 11 amino acids long. Trimming stripped 4 bases from V and 11 bases from J, with 12 bases between. The CDR3 reads CASSTSFGAFF. CDR3 bases: TGTGCCAGCAGCACATCCTTCGGGGCTTTCTTT.

CDR3 bases: TGCGCCAGCAGCATCGGGACTAGCGGAGGCGGGGATACGCAGTATTTT. Its protein is CASSIGTSGGGDTQYF. This chain connects TRBV5-1 to TRBJ2-3; 11 bases are a match to TRBD2. Germline V gives CDR1 SGHRS, CDR2 YFSETQ. The length of the CDR3 is 16 residues. The ends lost 4 bases at V and 6 bases at J; junction bases unmatched: 10.

The CDR3 loop reads CASSQAGLAGGGNEQFF. CDR3 nucleotide sequence: TGTGCCAGCAGCCAAGCAGGACTAGCGGGGGGAGGGAATGAGCAGTTCTTC. The chain couples TRBV4-2 to TRBJ2-1, with 14 positions matching TRBD2. This CDR3 has 17 amino acids. The germline gives CDR1 LGHNA, CDR2 YNFKEQ. J lost 7 bases, V lost 1 base, and 6 bases had no gene match.

The chain joins TRBV10-1 to TRBJ2-3, with 8 positions matching TRBD2. The CDR3 totals 15 residues. Germline CDR1 and CDR2: WNHNN and SYGVQD (reference sequence). V shed 2 bases and J 0 bases; nucleotides not matched to a gene: 1. The CDR3 loop reads CASSEPSGSTDTQYF. CDR3 nucleotide sequence: TGCGCCAGCAGTGAGCCTAGCGGGAGCACAGATACGCAGTATTTT.

This clone was recorded a few times. The junction departs from the called germline gene at one end, perhaps through a read error. The chain uses TRBV7-7 and TRBJ2-1, with D perhaps TRBD1 (5 bases). The V gene's germline CDR1 is SSHAT and CDR2 FNYEAQ (reference sequence). The CDR3 is made up of 11 amino acids. Here the CDR3 DNA reads TGTGCTAGCAGCTTAGGGGATGAGCAGTTCTTC. It codes for CASSLGDEQFF.

V and J are TRBV20-1 and TRBJ2-5, with 7 bases matching TRBD2. Trimming removed 2 bases from V and 9 bases from J; junction bases left unmatched: 3. Per germline, CDR1 DFQATT and CDR2 SNEGSKA (reference sequence). The CDR3 totals 11 residues. CDR3 sequence: CSARREEAQYF. CDR3 DNA sequence: TGCAGTGCTAGACGGGAGGAGGCCCAGTACTTC.